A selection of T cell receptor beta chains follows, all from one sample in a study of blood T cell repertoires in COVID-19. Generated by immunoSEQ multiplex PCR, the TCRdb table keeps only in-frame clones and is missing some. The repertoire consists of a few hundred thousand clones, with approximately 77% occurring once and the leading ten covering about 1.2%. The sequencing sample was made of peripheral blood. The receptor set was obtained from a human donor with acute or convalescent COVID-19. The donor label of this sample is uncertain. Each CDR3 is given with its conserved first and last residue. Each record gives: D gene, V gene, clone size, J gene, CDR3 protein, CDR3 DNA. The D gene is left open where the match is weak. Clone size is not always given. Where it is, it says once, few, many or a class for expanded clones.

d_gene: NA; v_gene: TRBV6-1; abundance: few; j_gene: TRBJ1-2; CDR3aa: CASSEASRGNYGYTF; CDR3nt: TGTGCCAGCAGTGAAGCTTCGCGGGGGAACTATGGCTACACCTTC
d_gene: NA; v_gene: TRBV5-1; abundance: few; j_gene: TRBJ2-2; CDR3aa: CASSLFRTGQFYTGELFF; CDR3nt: TGCGCCAGCAGCTTGTTCCGAACTGGACAGTTTTACACCGGGGAGCTGTTTTTT
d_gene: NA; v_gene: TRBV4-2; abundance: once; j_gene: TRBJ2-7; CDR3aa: CASSQDLKGGDYEQYF; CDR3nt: TGTGCCAGCAGCCAAGATTTAAAGGGAGGTGACTACGAGCAGTACTTC
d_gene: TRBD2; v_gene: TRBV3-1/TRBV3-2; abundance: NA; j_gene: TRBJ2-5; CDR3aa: CASSPSGLQETQYF; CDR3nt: TGTGCCAGCAGCCCTAGCGGGCTCCAAGAGACCCAGTACTTC
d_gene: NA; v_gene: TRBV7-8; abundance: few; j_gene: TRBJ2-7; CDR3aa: CASSLVRGRNEQYF; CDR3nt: TGTGCCAGCAGCTTAGTACGGGGAAGGAACGAGCAGTACTTC
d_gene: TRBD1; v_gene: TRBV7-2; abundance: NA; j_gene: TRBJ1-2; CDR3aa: CASSFTTGNYGYTF; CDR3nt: TGTGCCAGCAGCTTCACGACAGGGAACTATGGCTACACCTTC
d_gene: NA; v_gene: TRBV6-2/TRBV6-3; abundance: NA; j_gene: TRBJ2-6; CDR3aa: CASSYPVSGANVLTF; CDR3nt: TGTGCCAGCAGTTACCCGGTTTCTGGGGCCAACGTCCTGACTTTC
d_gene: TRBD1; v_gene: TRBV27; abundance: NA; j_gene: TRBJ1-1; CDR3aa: CASFAGGTEAFF; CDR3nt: TGTGCCAGTTTCGCAGGGGGCACTGAAGCTTTCTTT
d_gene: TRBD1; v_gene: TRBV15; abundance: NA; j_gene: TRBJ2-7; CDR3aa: CATSQYRGYEQYF; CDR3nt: TGTGCCACCAGCCAATACAGGGGGTACGAGCAGTACTTC
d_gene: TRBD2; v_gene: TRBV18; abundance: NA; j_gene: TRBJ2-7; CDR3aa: CASSSPGLGSYEQYF; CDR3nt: TGTGCCAGCTCATCACCGGGACTAGGGTCCTACGAGCAGTACTTC
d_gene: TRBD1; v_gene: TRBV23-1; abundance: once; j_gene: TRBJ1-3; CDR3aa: CASSQFWDSHPPIYF; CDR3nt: TGCGCCAGCAGTCAATTTTGGGACAGCCATCCCCCCATATATTTT
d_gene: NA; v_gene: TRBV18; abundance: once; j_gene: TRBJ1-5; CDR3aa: CASSSINRGNQPQHF; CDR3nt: TGTGCCAGCTCATCTATCAACCGAGGCAATCAGCCCCAGCATTTT
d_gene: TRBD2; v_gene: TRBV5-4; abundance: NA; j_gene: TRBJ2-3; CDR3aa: CASSLGLSGRRGTDTQYF; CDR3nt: TGTGCCAGCAGCTTGGGGTTGAGCGGGAGGAGGGGCACAGATACGCAGTATTTT
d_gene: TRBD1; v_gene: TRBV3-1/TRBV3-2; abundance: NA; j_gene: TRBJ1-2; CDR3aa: CASSLRDRGHRDGYTF; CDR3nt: TGTGCCAGCAGCTTGCGGGACAGGGGGCATAGAGATGGCTACACCTTC
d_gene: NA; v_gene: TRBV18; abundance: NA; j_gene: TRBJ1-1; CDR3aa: CASSPLAGEAFF; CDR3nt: TGTGCCAGCTCACCACTCGCAGGAGAAGCTTTCTTT
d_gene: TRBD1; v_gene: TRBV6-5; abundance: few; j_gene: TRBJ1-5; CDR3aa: CASGGQSHQPQHF; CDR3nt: TGTGCCAGTGGGGGACAGTCGCATCAGCCCCAGCATTTT
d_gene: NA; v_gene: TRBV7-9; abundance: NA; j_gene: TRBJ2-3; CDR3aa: CASSTLVEGKGDTQYF; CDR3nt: TGTGCCAGCAGCACCCTGGTGGAGGGGAAAGGGGATACGCAGTATTTT
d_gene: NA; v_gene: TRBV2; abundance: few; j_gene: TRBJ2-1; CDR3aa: CASSEFGTLAFF; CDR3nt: TGTGCCAGCAGTGAATTCGGGACTTTGGCGTTCTTC
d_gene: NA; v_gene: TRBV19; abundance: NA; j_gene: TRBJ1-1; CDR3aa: CASSIDLRGGEAFF; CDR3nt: TGTGCCAGTAGTATAGATCTAAGGGGTGGTGAAGCTTTCTTT
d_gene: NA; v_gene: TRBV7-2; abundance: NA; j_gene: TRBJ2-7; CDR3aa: CASSLGQRPYEQYF; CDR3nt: TGTGCCAGCAGCTTAGGTCAGCGCCCCTACGAGCAGTACTTC
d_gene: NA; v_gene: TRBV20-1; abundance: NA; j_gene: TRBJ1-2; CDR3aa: CSATRGGRDTF; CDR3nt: TGCAGTGCTACTCGGGGGGGGCGCGACACCTTC
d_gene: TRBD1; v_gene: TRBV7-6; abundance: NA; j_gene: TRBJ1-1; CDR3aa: CASSLEPGQRGTEAFF; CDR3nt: TGTGCCAGCAGCTTAGAACCGGGACAGAGGGGGACTGAAGCTTTCTTT
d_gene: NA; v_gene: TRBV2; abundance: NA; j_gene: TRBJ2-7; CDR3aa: CASSADMTVVQYF; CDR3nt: TGTGCCAGCAGTGCGGACATGACGGTTGTGCAGTACTTC
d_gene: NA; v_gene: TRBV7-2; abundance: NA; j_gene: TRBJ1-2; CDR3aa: CASSLARVSYGYTF; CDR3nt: TGTGCCAGCAGCTTAGCCCGGGTATCCTATGGCTACACCTTC
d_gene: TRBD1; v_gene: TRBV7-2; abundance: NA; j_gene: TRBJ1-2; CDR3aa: CASSPGQGDYGYTF; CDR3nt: TGTGCCAGCAGCCCAGGACAGGGTGACTATGGCTACACCTTC
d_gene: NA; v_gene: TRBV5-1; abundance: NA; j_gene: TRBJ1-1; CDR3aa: CASSLMTANTEAFF; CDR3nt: TGCGCCAGCAGCTTGATGACAGCGAACACTGAAGCTTTCTTT
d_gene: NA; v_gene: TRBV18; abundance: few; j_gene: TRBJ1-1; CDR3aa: CASSPGVRTVLGSAFF; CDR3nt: TGTGCCAGCTCACCCGGGGTACGTACAGTGCTGGGGTCGGCTTTCTTT
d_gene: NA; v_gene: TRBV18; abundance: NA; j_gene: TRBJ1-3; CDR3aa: CASSLDGGVSGNTIYF; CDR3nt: TGTGCCAGCTCACTGGATGGGGGCGTCTCTGGAAACACCATATATTTT
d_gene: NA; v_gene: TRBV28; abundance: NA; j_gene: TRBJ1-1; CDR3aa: CASSLRGAGAFF; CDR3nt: TGTGCCAGCAGTTTACGGGGGGCTGGAGCTTTCTTT